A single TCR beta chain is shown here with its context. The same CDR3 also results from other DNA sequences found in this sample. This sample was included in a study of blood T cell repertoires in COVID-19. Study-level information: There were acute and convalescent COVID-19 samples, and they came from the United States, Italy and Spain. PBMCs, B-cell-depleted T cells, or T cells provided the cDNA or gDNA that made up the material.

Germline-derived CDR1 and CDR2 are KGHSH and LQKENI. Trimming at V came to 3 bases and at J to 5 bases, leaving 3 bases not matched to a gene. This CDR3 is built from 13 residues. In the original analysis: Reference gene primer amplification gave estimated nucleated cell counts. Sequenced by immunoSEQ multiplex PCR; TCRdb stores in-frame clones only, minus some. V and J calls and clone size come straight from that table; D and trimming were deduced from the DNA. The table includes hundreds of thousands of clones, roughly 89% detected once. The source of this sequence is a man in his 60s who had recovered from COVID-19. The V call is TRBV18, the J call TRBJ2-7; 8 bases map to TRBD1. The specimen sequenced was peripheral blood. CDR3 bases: TGTGCCAGCTCACCCGGACAGGGCGACGAGCAGTACTTC. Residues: CASSPGQGDEQYF.